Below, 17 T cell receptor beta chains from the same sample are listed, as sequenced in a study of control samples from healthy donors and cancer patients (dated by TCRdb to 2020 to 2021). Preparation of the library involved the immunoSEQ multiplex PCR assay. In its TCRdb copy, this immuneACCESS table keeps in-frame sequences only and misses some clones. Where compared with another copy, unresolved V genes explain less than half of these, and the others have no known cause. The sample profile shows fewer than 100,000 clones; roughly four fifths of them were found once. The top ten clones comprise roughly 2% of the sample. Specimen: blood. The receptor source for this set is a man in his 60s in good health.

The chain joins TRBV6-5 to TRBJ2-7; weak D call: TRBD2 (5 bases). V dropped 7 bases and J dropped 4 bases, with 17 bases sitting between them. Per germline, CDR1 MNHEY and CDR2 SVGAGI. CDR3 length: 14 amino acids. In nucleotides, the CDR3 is TGTGCCAGCATGTATAGGGAAAGAGGGTACGAGCAGTACTTC. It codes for CASMYRERGYEQYF.

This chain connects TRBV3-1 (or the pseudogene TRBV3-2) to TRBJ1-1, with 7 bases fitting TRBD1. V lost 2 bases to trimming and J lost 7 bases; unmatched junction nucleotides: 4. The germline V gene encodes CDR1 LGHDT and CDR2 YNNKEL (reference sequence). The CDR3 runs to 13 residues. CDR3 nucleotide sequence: TGTGCCAGCAGCCAAATTGACAGGGATGAAGCTTTCTTT. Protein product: CASSQIDRDEAFF.

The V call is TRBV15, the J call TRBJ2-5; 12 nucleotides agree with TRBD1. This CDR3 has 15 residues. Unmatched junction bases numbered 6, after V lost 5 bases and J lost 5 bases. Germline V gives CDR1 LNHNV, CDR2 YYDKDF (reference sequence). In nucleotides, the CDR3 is TGTGCCACCAGCGGGGGGACAGGGGGCACGGAGACCCAGTACTTC. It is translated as CATSGGTGGTETQYF. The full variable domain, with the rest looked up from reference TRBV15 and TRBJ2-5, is DAMVIQNPRYQVTQFGKPVTLSCSQTLNHNVMYWYQQKSSQAPKLLFHYYDKDFNNEADTPDNFQSRRPNTSFCFLDIRSPGLGDTAMYLCATSGGTGGTETQYFGPGTRLLVL.

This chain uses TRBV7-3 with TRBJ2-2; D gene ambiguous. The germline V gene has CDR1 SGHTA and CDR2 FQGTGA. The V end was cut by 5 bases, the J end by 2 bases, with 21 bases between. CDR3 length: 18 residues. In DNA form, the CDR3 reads TGTGCCAGCAGCGGCGTACCTTTCCCCGAACCAAACACCGGGGAGCTGTTTTTT. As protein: CASSGVPFPEPNTGELFF.

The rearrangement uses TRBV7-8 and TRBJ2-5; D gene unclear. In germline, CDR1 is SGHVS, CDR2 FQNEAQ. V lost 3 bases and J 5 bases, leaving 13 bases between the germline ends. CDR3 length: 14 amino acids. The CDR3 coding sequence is TGTGCCAGCAGCTTGATCGGACCACGGGAGACCCAGTACTTC. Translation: CASSLIGPRETQYF.

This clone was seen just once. CDR3 loop: CAWSGILAKNIQYF. The CDR3 region has the DNA TGTGCCTGGAGTGGAATTCTAGCCAAAAACATTCAGTACTTC. The rearrangement joins TRBV30 to TRBJ2-4, with D uncertain. V was cut by 1 base and J by 0 bases, with 7 bases left in between. From germline, CDR1 is GTSNPN and CDR2 SVGIG (reference sequence). This CDR3 spans 14 amino acids. Full variable domain (missing parts from reference TRBV30 and TRBJ2-4): SQTIHQWPATLVQPVGSPLSLECTVEGTSNPNLYWYRQAAGRGLQLLFYSVGIGQISSEVPQNLSASRPQDRQFILSSKKLLLSDSGFYLCAWSGILAKNIQYFGAGTRLSVL.

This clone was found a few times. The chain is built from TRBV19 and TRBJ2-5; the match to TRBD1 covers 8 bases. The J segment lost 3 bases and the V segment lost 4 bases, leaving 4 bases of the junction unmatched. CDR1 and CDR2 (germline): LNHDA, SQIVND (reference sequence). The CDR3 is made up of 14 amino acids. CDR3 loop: CASSTQGVEETQYF. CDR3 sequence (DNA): TGTGCCAGTAGTACACAGGGGGTGGAAGAGACCCAGTACTTC.

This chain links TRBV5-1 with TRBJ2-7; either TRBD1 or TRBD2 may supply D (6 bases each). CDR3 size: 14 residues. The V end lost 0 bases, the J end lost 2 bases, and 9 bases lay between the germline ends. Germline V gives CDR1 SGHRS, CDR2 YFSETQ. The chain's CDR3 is CASSLGGAPYEQYF. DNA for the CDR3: TGCGCCAGCAGCTTGGGGGGGGCCCCCTACGAGCAGTACTTC.

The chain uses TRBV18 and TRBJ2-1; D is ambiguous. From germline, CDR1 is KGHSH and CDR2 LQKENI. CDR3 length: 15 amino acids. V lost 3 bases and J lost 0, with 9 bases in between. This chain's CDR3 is CASSPTASSYNEQFF. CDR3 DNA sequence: TGTGCCAGCTCACCTACCGCCAGCTCCTACAATGAGCAGTTCTTC.

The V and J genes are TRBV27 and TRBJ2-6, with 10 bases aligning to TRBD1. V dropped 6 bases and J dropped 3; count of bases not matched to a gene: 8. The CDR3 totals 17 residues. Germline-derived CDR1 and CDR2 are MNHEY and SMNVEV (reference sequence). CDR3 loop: CASSRDRGTRGANVLTF. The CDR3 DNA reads TGTGCCAGCAGCAGGGACAGGGGAACTCGTGGGGCCAACGTCCTGACTTTC.

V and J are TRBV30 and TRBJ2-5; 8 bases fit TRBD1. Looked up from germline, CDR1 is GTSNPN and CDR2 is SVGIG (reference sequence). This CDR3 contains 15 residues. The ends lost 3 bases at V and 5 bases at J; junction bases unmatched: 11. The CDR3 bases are TGTGCCTGGAGCGGCGCGACAGGGGTCGGGGAGACCCAGTACTTC. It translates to CAWSGATGVGETQYF.

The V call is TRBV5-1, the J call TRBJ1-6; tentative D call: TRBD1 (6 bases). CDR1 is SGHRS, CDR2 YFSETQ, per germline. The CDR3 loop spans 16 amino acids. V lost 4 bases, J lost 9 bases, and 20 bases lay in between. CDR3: CASSKDSDQRRSPLHF. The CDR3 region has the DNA TGCGCCAGCAGCAAGGACAGCGACCAGAGACGTTCACCCCTCCACTTT. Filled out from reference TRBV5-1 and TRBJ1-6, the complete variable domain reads KAGVTQTPRYLIKTRGQQVTLSCSPISGHRSVSWYQQTPGQGLQFLFEYFSETQRNKGNFPGRFSGRQFSNSRSEMNVSTLELGDSALYLCASSKDSDQRRSPLHFGNGTRLTVT.

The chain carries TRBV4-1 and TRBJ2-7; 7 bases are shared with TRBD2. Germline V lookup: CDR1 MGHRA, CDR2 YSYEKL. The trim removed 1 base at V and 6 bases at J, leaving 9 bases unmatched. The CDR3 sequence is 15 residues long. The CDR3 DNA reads TGCGCCAGCAGCCAAGTGGGAGGGGTCGGCGGCGAGCAGTACTTC. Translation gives CASSQVGGVGGEQYF.

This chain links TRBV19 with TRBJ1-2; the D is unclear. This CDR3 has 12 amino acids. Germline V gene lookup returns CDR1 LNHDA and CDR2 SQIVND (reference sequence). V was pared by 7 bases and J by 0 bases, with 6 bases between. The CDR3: CASTGTNYGYTF. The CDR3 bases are TGTGCCAGTACCGGCACTAACTATGGCTACACCTTC.

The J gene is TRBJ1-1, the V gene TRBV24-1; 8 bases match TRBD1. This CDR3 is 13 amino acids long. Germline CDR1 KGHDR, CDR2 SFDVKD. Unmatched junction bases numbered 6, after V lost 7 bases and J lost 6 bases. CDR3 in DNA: TGTGCCACCAGGGCAGGGGGCTCGGCTGAAGCTTTCTTT. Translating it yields CATRAGGSAEAFF.

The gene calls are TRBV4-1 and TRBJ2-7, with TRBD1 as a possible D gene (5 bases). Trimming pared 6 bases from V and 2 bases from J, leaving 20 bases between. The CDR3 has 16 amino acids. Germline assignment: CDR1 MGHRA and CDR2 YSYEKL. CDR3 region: CASSRLQALPTYEQYF. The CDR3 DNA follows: TGCGCCAGCAGTCGGTTACAGGCTTTACCAACCTACGAGCAGTACTTC.

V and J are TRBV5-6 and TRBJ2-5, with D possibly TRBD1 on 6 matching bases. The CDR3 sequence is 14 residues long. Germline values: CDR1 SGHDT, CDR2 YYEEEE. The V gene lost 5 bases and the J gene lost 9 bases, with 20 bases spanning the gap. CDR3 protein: CASRITGQRLSQYF. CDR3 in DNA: TGTGCCAGCAGGATTACCGGACAGCGGCTATCCCAGTACTTC.